The 26 T cell receptor beta chains listed next were all sequenced from one sample in a study of tumor and adjacent non-tumor tissue in lung cancer. No cell sorting was done before RNA was extracted from the tissue. More than 3 cm separated this lung sample from the edge of the tumor. TCRbeta libraries were built with three rounds of nested PCR, modified from ARM-PCR. TCRdb passed the multiplex PCR reads through MiXCR, listing each CDR3 protein once. Altogether over 100,000 distinct CDR3 sequences are present, 62% being singletons, with the ten largest covering 15% to 20%. The material sequenced was distant non-tumor lung tissue. The receptors originated from a man between 60 and 75 years old with non-small cell lung cancer.

This clonotype was detected a few times. It may be a read error: a sequence one base away is much more abundant. This rearrangement joins TRBV6-1 to TRBJ2-3; D possibly corresponds to TRBD2 (5 bases). CDR3 size: 15 residues. V lost 11 bases, J lost 0 bases, and 18 bases lay in between. Germline CDR1 is MNHNS and CDR2 is SASEGT. The CDR3 DNA is TGTGCCGCTAACTCCCCGCGCGGGAGCACAGATACGCAGTATTTT. Encoded protein: CAANSPRGSTDTQYF.

The table lists this clonotype with many counts. This chain links TRBV12-3 or TRBV12-4 with TRBJ2-3; 7 bases are shared with TRBD1. V was pared by 3 bases and J by 4 bases, with 7 bases of the junction left unmatched. This CDR3 region has 15 residues. The CDR3 bases are TGTGCCAGCAGTTTGACACAGGGGTTCGCAGATACGCAGTATTTT. Translated, it gives CASSLTQGFADTQYF.

Ten or more counts support this clonotype. The rearrangement links TRBV5-1 to TRBJ2-7; D possibly matches TRBD1 or TRBD2 (5 bases each). This CDR3 is built from 14 residues. Trimming took off 0 bases at V and 6 bases at J, with 13 bases between the two ends. Germline values: CDR1 SGHRS, CDR2 YFSETQ. CDR3 coding DNA: TGCGCCAGCAGCTTGGCTGGGACCACTGGCGAGCAGTACTTC. Its translation: CASSLAGTTGEQYF.

In its sample, this clonotype was seen a few times. Compared with germline, one end of the junction differs, possibly owing to a read error. The chain employs TRBV11-1 and TRBJ2-5, with D unresolved. The CDR3 is made up of 13 amino acids. From germline, CDR1 is SGHAT and CDR2 FQDESV (reference sequence). The DNA for the CDR3 is TGTGCCAGCAGCGGAATTAACGAAGAAACCCAGTACTTC. Translated: CASSGINEETQYF.

The chain carries TRBV11-2 and TRBJ1-2; D is ambiguous. Per the germline V gene, CDR1 is SGHAT and CDR2 is FQNNGV. V was cut by 8 bases and J by 8 bases, with 18 bases left in between. There are 13 residues in the CDR3. For the CDR3, the DNA is TGTGCCAGCGGTTTATTGAGGAAAACAGGCTACACCTTC. It yields the protein CASGLLRKTGYTF.

This chain joins TRBV10-3 and TRBJ1-2; 7 bases are a match to TRBD1. CDR3 length: 13 amino acids. Germline loops: CDR1 ENHRY, CDR2 SYGVKD. CDR3 residues: CVIQHGTDYGYTF. CDR3 sequence (DNA): TGTGTCATACAACACGGGACAGATTATGGCTACACCTTC.

Of note for this clonotype: This could be a read error, since a much larger clone is one nucleotide away. The rearrangement joins TRBV10-3 to TRBJ2-3; D perhaps matches TRBD1 (8 bases). The germline V gene encodes CDR1 ENHRY and CDR2 SYGVKD. The CDR3 is 15 residues long. V gave up 6 bases and J gave up 6 bases, with 19 bases separating them. The CDR3 region is CAISSGQGGWDTQYF. The CDR3 DNA reads as TGTGCCATCAGCTCCGGACAGGGAGGGTGGGATACGCAGTATTTT.

A word on this clonotype: Being one base from a much bigger clone, this may be a read error. The V gene is TRBV20-1, the J gene TRBJ1-1, with D perhaps matching TRBD1 (5 bases). The CDR3 extends over 12 amino acids. CDR1 and CDR2 (germline): DFQATT, SNEGSKA (reference sequence). As DNA, the CDR3 is TGCAGTGCAAGGGACGGTTCCACTGAAACTTTCTTT. This translates into CSARDGSTETFF.

This clonotype is a singleton in its sample. The V gene is TRBV25-1, the J gene TRBJ2-2; perhaps TRBD2 as D (6 bases). V was shortened by 6 bases and J by 3 bases, with 20 bases between the two germline ends. Germline V lookup: CDR1 MGHDK, CDR2 SYGVNS. The CDR3 is 17 residues long. This CDR3 is CASSPGAAGLDTGELFF. The CDR3 coding sequence is TGTGCCAGCAGCCCAGGTGCAGCGGGCCTGGACACCGGGGAGCTGTTTTTT.

To note about this clonotype: A read error is possible here, since a much larger clone lies one base away. In DNA, the CDR3 is TGCGCCAGCAACACCGACAGCTATGAAAAACTGTTTTTT. It codes for CASNTDSYEKLFF. The chain employs TRBV5-1 and TRBJ1-4, with D possibly TRBD1 on 5 matching bases. This CDR3 has 13 residues. The V gene's germline CDR1 is SGHRS and CDR2 YFSETQ. Trimming took off 6 bases at V and 6 bases at J, with 12 bases between the two ends.

This clonotype was recorded many times. The V gene is TRBV11-3, the J gene TRBJ2-1; 11 bases agree with TRBD2. The CDR3 consists of 16 residues. The junction had 9 bases not matched to a gene; V was cut back by 2 bases and J by 9 bases. Germline-derived CDR1 and CDR2 are SGHNT and YENEEA. CDR3 protein: CASSLTLAGVTSEQFF. The CDR3 region has the DNA TGTGCCAGCAGCTTAACACTAGCGGGAGTCACAAGTGAGCAGTTCTTC. The full variable domain, in which reference TRBV11-3 and TRBJ2-1 provide the parts outside the CDR3, is EAGVVQSPRYKIIEKKQPVAFWCNPISGHNTLYWYLQNLGQGPELLIRYENEEAVDDSQLPKDRFSAERLKGVDSTLKIQPAELGDSAVYLCASSLTLAGVTSEQFFGPGTRLTVL.

The V and J genes are TRBV28 and TRBJ1-5; 8 nucleotides align to TRBD1. The V and J ends lost 9 bases and 2 bases, in that order; junction bases with no gene match: 18. The CDR3 runs to 18 residues. The germline CDR1 and CDR2 sequences are MDHEN and SYDVKM. The CDR3 DNA sequence: TGTGCCAGGACCGGCCCGGACAGGGTATCTTGGGGCAATCAGCCCCAGCATTTT. Its translation: CARTGPDRVSWGNQPQHF.

This clonotype was observed at least ten times. The chain combines TRBV19 with TRBJ2-7, with 11 bases matching TRBD2. The V gene's germline CDR1 is LNHDA and CDR2 SQIVND (reference sequence). This CDR3 is built from 15 residues. Germline trimming cut 3 bases from V and 5 bases from J; bases unmatched to any gene: 6. The CDR3 protein is CASSISLAGGHEQYF. In DNA form, the CDR3 reads TGTGCCAGTAGTATTAGTCTAGCGGGAGGACACGAGCAGTACTTC.

The J gene is TRBJ1-1, the V gene TRBV11-3; D gene unclear. Between the trimmed V and J ends, which lost 7 bases and 8 bases, there was a span of 17 bases. Germline V lookup: CDR1 SGHNT, CDR2 YENEEA. The CDR3 sequence is 13 residues long. The DNA of the CDR3 is TGTGCCAGCAATTTAGATACTGGGGTAGAAGCTTTCTTT. Protein sequence: CASNLDTGVEAFF.

This clonotype was counted many times. The genes are TRBV4-1 and TRBJ1-4; 8 bases fit TRBD1. The CDR3 contains 17 residues. Trimming at V came to 0 bases and at J to 4 bases, leaving 7 bases not matched to a gene. Germline assignment: CDR1 MGHRA and CDR2 YSYEKL. The CDR3, as DNA: TGCGCCAGCAGCCAAGATTGGGTACAGGGGGGTAATGAAAAACTGTTTTTT. Its protein product is CASSQDWVQGGNEKLFF.

For this clonotype: A read error may explain this, as a much larger clone is one base away. This rearrangement joins TRBV6-2 or TRBV6-3 to TRBJ1-1; D not resolved. Germline values: CDR1 MNHEY, CDR2 SVGEGT. The CDR3 has 13 residues. CDR3 bases: TGTGCCAGCGCATCACAGAAGAACATTGAAGCTTTCTTT. Protein sequence: CASASQKNIEAFF.

This chain joins TRBV11-3 and TRBJ2-1; 8 positions agree with TRBD2. V lost 6 bases, J lost 0 bases, and 16 bases stayed unmatched. The CDR3 loop spans 19 amino acids. Germline V CDR1 and CDR2: SGHNT, YENEEA. The CDR3 loop is CASSSRTYGRARSYNEQFF. The CDR3 DNA is TGTGCCAGCAGTTCCCGGACTTACGGGAGGGCCCGCTCCTACAATGAGCAGTTCTTC.

This clonotype was seen at least ten times. The V and J genes are TRBV5-1 and TRBJ1-2, with 7 bases matching TRBD1. The V gene's germline CDR1 is SGHRS and CDR2 YFSETQ. V was clipped by 4 bases and J by 3 bases; unmatched bases: 9. The CDR3 sequence is 15 residues long. The CDR3 protein is CASSPTGVDYYGYTF. As DNA, the CDR3 is TGCGCCAGCAGCCCAACAGGGGTAGATTACTATGGCTACACCTTC.

The sample holds many counts of this clonotype. The chain uses TRBV5-1 and TRBJ2-3, with D maybe TRBD2 (6 bases). Trimming took off 3 bases at V and 4 bases at J, with 15 bases between the two ends. This CDR3 has 15 residues. CDR1 and CDR2 (germline): SGHRS, YFSETQ. CDR3 coding DNA: TGCGCCAGCAGCTCGCTCGGGGGTGAAGCAGATACGCAGTATTTT. Protein sequence: CASSSLGGEADTQYF.

This clonotype was seen more than once but under ten times. A much more abundant neighbour one base away suggests this may be a read error. The CDR3 ends on some other residue instead of the conserved phenylalanine or tryptophan, so this is likely a read error. The chain combines TRBV24-1 with TRBJ2-2; perhaps D is TRBD1 or TRBD2 (5 bases each). V gave up 1 base and J gave up 4 bases, with 12 bases separating them. The CDR3 is 16 amino acids. Per the germline V gene, CDR1 is KGHDR and CDR2 is SFDVKD. CDR3 in amino acids: CATSDFKGSSTGELFL. DNA for the CDR3: TGTGCCACCAGTGATTTTAAGGGGAGCAGCACCGGGGAGCTGTTTCTT.

Many counts were recorded for this clonotype. The chain's CDR3 is CASSLSGSQGELFF. The DNA for the CDR3 is TGTGCCAGCAGCTTATCCGGCTCTCAGGGGGAGCTGTTTTTT. J is TRBJ2-2 and V is TRBV7-9, with D unresolved. Trimming stripped 2 bases from V and 8 bases from J, with 12 bases between. Germline lookup yields CDR1 SEHNR and CDR2 FQNEAQ (reference sequence). This CDR3 is built from 14 residues.

To note about this clonotype: A much larger clone differs by one base, so this may be a read error. The CDR3 end shows no conserved phenylalanine or tryptophan, and so a read error is likely. The chain joins TRBV6-5 to TRBJ1-5; D may be TRBD1 (6 bases). The CDR3 runs to 14 residues. V was cut by 6 bases and J by 7 bases, with 16 bases left in between. Germline-derived CDR1 and CDR2 are MNHEY and SVGAGI. CDR3 protein: CASRPQGSGQPQHS. CDR3 nucleotides: TGTGCCAGCAGGCCACAGGGATCAGGGCAGCCCCAGCATTCT.

This clonotype was observed many times. The chain couples TRBV5-4 to TRBJ2-5; D might be TRBD2 (6 bases). V was pared by 5 bases and J by 2 bases, with 19 bases between. This CDR3 has 16 residues. The V gene's germline CDR1 is SGHNT and CDR2 YYREEE (reference sequence). This chain's CDR3 is CASRRDLRESQETQYF. The CDR3 DNA is TGTGCCAGCAGACGGGACCTTCGGGAGTCGCAAGAGACCCAGTACTTC.

Regarding this clonotype: A much larger clone differs by one base, so this may be a read error. The V and J genes are TRBV5-1 and TRBJ2-5; TRBD2 agrees at 9 bases. Looked up from germline, CDR1 is SGHRS and CDR2 is YFSETQ. The CDR3 covers 15 residues. V lost 0 bases, J lost 7 bases, and 7 bases stayed unmatched. This chain's CDR3 is CASSLEAGGSGTQYF. CDR3 bases: TGCGCCAGCAGCTTGGAGGCGGGAGGGTCAGGGACCCAGTACTTC.

This clonotype has only one observation. At one boundary the junction diverges from the germline segment, which might be a read error. The chain has TRBV5-4 and TRBJ2-7; TRBD1 agrees at 10 bases. Germline values: CDR1 SGHNT, CDR2 YYREEE (reference sequence). The CDR3 runs to 14 residues. The CDR3 nucleotides are TGTGCCAGCAACCATTCGACAGGGGGCTACGAGCACTACTTT. Its protein is CASNHSTGGYEHYF.

As regards this clonotype: An end of the junction does not agree with germline; a read error may underlie this. The rearrangement joins TRBV10-2 to TRBJ2-7; tentatively, D is TRBD1 or TRBD2 (5 bases each). Germline loops: CDR1 WSHSY, CDR2 SAAADI. The CDR3 is 11 residues long. The CDR3 sequence is CASGDGYEHYF. The CDR3 region has the DNA TGCGCCAGCGGGGACGGCTACGAGCACTACTTC.